This TCR beta chain came from a study of cytomegalovirus exposure and HLA in healthy donors. Study observations and caveats: The authors listed around 150 TCR beta chains as cytomegalovirus-associated.

Germline V CDR1 and CDR2: SGHRS, YFSETQ. Trimming took 3 bases from V and 2 from J; bases not matched to a gene: 10. The CDR3 totals 17 residues. Sequencing used immunoSEQ multiplex PCR; TCRdb keeps in-frame clones, though not all of them. The data show over 80,000 clones, 85% seen once. As concerns this clone: Its target is unknown.

This sequence originates from a man between 18 and 29 years old in good health and CMV-seropositive. The source material was PBMCs. The rearrangement links TRBV5-1 to TRBJ1-3; TRBD1 agrees at 8 bases. The CDR3 spells CASSWGTGLGTGNTIYF. The CDR3, as DNA: TGCGCCAGCAGCTGGGGGACAGGTCTCGGGACTGGAAACACCATATATTTT.